A selection of T cell receptor beta chains follows, all from one sample in a study of blood T cell repertoires in COVID-19. Profiling relied on immunoSEQ multiplex PCR, and the TCRdb table lists in-frame clones only, not all of them. The table shows some 74,000 clones, with 75% to 85% occurring only once. The sequenced sample was peripheral blood. Receptors originate from a man at least 80 years old with acute or convalescent COVID-19. The CDR3 runs from the conserved cysteine through the conserved F or W. The D gene is left open where the match is weak. A row's size may be missing; if present it is once, few, many or a size class.

v_gene,d_gene,abundance,len,j_gene,CDR3nt,CDR3aa
TRBV11-2,TRBD1,NA,14,TRBJ2-7,TGTGCCAGCAGCCTCACCCGGGACAGGGTTTGGCAGTACTTC,CASSLTRDRVWQYF
TRBV3-1/TRBV3-2,TRBD1,NA,16,TRBJ2-2,TGTGCCAGCAGCCAAGAAGGGACAGGGGGGACCGGGGAGCTGTTTTTT,CASSQEGTGGTGELFF
TRBV5-4,NA,NA,15,TRBJ2-1,TGTGCCAGCAGCCCTGGGAGTAGCTCCTACAATGAGCAGTTCTTC,CASSPGSSSYNEQFF
TRBV19,TRBD1,NA,15,TRBJ1-5,TGTGCCAGTAGTACGGGACAGAACTTAAATCAGCCCCAGCATTTT,CASSTGQNLNQPQHF
TRBV2,NA,NA,17,TRBJ2-7,TGTGCCAGCAGTGATTGGGCGGGCACCCAACTTTCCTACGAGCAGTACTTC,CASSDWAGTQLSYEQYF
TRBV29-1,NA,NA,14,TRBJ1-1,TGCAGCGTCGAGCGGGGTAGTGAGGGCACTGAAGCTTTCTTT,CSVERGSEGTEAFF
TRBV5-1,TRBD1,NA,13,TRBJ1-1,TGCGCCAGCAGCGGAGGACAGGGAACTGAAGCTTTCTTT,CASSGGQGTEAFF
TRBV5-1,TRBD2,NA,17,TRBJ2-3,TGCGCCAGCAGCTTGGGGACCTCTAGCGGGGGTTTAGATACGCAGTATTTT,CASSLGTSSGGLDTQYF
TRBV7-3,TRBD2,once,14,TRBJ2-1,TGTGCCAGCAGCCTACAGCGGGAGTCGGATGAGCAGTTCTTC,CASSLQRESDEQFF
TRBV11-2,TRBD1,NA,13,TRBJ1-2,TGTGCCAGCAGCCAAGACAGGGGGCGAGGCTACACCTTC,CASSQDRGRGYTF
TRBV7-2,TRBD2,NA,16,TRBJ2-4,TGTGCCAGCAGCTTTTTCGGGGAGGGGGCCAAAAACATTCAGTACTTC,CASSFFGEGAKNIQYF
TRBV28,NA,NA,15,TRBJ2-3,TGTGCCAGCAGTTTCCAGGGCTTGAGCACAGATACGCAGTATTTT,CASSFQGLSTDTQYF
TRBV24-1,TRBD2,NA,16,TRBJ2-1,TGTGCCACCAGTGATGCCTCGGGGGGAGGGTACAATGAGCAGTTCTTC,CATSDASGGGYNEQFF
TRBV6-5,TRBD2,NA,14,TRBJ2-7,TGTGCCAGCAAACACGGGACTAGCTACAACGAGCAGTACTTC,CASKHGTSYNEQYF
TRBV19,NA,NA,16,TRBJ2-4,TGTGCCAGTAGTAGAGAGGGAGCGCTTGCCAAAAACATTCAGTACTTC,CASSREGALAKNIQYF
TRBV5-1,TRBD1,once,15,TRBJ1-6,TGCGCCAGCAGCACAGAGACAGGGAGAAATTCACCCCTCCACTTT,CASSTETGRNSPLHF
TRBV25-1,NA,NA,15,TRBJ1-5,TGTGCCAGCAGTGTCGGGGGGGATAGCAATCAGCCCCAGCATTTT,CASSVGGDSNQPQHF
TRBV30,TRBD2,NA,11,TRBJ2-7,TGTGCACTTGGGGGGGGCTACGAGCAGTACTTC,CALGGGYEQYF
TRBV27,NA,NA,17,TRBJ1-5,TGTGCCAGCAGTTCCTCAGCGGAACTAGGCCCTAATCAGCCCCAGCATTTT,CASSSSAELGPNQPQHF
TRBV28,NA,few,20,TRBJ1-6,TGTGCCAGCAGTTATATCCGGTGGGGCAGGTCTCAGCCGGGGGATTCACCCCTCCACTTT,CASSYIRWGRSQPGDSPLHF
TRBV6-6,TRBD2,NA,16,TRBJ2-5,TGTGCCAGCAGAGGCGGGACTAGCGGCCGTCAAGAGACCCAGTACTTC,CASRGGTSGRQETQYF
TRBV7-7,TRBD2,once,14,TRBJ2-1,TGTGCCAGCCAGACTAGCGGGAGCGGAGGTGAGCAGTTCTTC,CASQTSGSGGEQFF
TRBV3-1/TRBV3-2,NA,NA,15,TRBJ1-1,TGTGCCAGCAGCCCCACATATTGGGGGCGAACTGAAGCTTTCTTT,CASSPTYWGRTEAFF
TRBV28,TRBD1,few,16,TRBJ1-1,TGTGCCAGCAGTCTTCGGACAGGGGGCTTGAACACTGAAGCTTTCTTT,CASSLRTGGLNTEAFF
TRBV4-3,NA,NA,14,TRBJ1-1,TGCGCCAGCAGCCCAGGGTTGTTTAACACTGAAGCTTTCTTT,CASSPGLFNTEAFF
TRBV5-1,NA,NA,15,TRBJ2-3,TGCGCCAGCAGCCTGGAGGCGGCAGCCACAGATACGCAGTATTTT,CASSLEAAATDTQYF
TRBV7-3,NA,NA,13,TRBJ2-5,TGTGCCAGCAGCCGGGACTACCAAGAGACCCAGTACTTC,CASSRDYQETQYF
TRBV21-1,NA,NA,14,TRBJ2-7,TGTGCCAGCAGTCACGGGGACAGTTTCTGGGAGCAGTACTTC,CASSHGDSFWEQYF
TRBV28,TRBD1,NA,15,TRBJ2-2,TGTGCCAGTTTAGTCGGGACAGGGACCACCGGGGAGCTGTTTTTT,CASLVGTGTTGELFF
TRBV7-9,TRBD1,NA,16,TRBJ1-5,TGTGCCAGCAGCTTAGCCGGGACAGGGGGGACTCAGCCCCAGCATTTT,CASSLAGTGGTQPQHF
TRBV18,TRBD2,NA,14,TRBJ2-1,TGTGCCAGCTCACCAGTGACTAGCGGCAATGAGCAGTTCTTC,CASSPVTSGNEQFF
TRBV6-5,NA,NA,14,TRBJ1-5,TGTGCCAGCAGCTCAGGGTTTGGCAATCAGCCCCAGCATTTT,CASSSGFGNQPQHF
TRBV5-6,NA,NA,12,TRBJ2-7,TGTGCCAGCAGCAGAGAAACAGGTTTCAGGGACTTC,CASSRETGFRDF
TRBV11-2,NA,NA,17,TRBJ1-2,TGTGCCAGCAGCTTAGGGCCCCCTGGGGCAGTCTATTATGGCTACACCTTC,CASSLGPPGAVYYGYTF
TRBV6-2/TRBV6-3,TRBD1,NA,14,TRBJ1-6,TGTGCCAGCAGTGGAGGAACAGGGGATTCACCCCTCCACTTT,CASSGGTGDSPLHF
TRBV19,NA,NA,13,TRBJ2-3,TGTGCCAGTAGCTCACAGGGAACAGATACGCAGTATTTT,CASSSQGTDTQYF
TRBV19,NA,NA,14,TRBJ2-3,TGTGCCAGTAGTCCCAGGCGGGGGCCAGATACGCAGTATTTT,CASSPRRGPDTQYF
TRBV28,NA,NA,14,TRBJ2-1,TGTGCCACCCAGACTTACCCCTCCTACAATGAGCAGTTCTTC,CATQTYPSYNEQFF
TRBV19,NA,NA,15,TRBJ1-5,TGTGCCAGTAGTAAGACAGAATATAGCAATCAGCCCCAGCATTTT,CASSKTEYSNQPQHF
TRBV27,TRBD1,NA,15,TRBJ2-7,TGTGCCAGCAGTTTCTGGCAGGGGGCCCCTTACGAGCAGTACTTC,CASSFWQGAPYEQYF
TRBV6-5,NA,NA,14,TRBJ1-1,TGTGCCAGCAGTTACTTGGACACGAACACTGAAGCTTTCTTT,CASSYLDTNTEAFF
TRBV28,NA,NA,16,TRBJ2-1,TGTGCCAGCAGTCCATGGGGGGATCACTCCTACAATGAGCAGTTCTTC,CASSPWGDHSYNEQFF
TRBV6-1,NA,NA,18,TRBJ1-2,TGTGCCAGCAGAGAAAACCGATGGCCGGGTACTCCTAACTATGGCTACACCTTC,CASRENRWPGTPNYGYTF
TRBV3-1/TRBV3-2,NA,NA,14,TRBJ1-6,TGTGCCAGCAGTTTCACAGGGAGCACTTCACCCCTCCACTTT,CASSFTGSTSPLHF
TRBV18,TRBD1,NA,16,TRBJ1-1,TGTGCCAGCTCACCGCTCGGACAGGGAGGGAACACTGAAGCTTTCTTT,CASSPLGQGGNTEAFF
TRBV20-1,TRBD1,once,13,TRBJ1-1,TGCAGTGCTAGTTGGGACAGGGGTGTAGAAGCTTTCTTT,CSASWDRGVEAFF
TRBV10-1,NA,NA,13,TRBJ2-7,TGCGCCAGCAGTGATTCAGGGCGTCTCGAGCAGTACTTC,CASSDSGRLEQYF
TRBV4-2,TRBD2,NA,18,TRBJ2-1,TGTGCCAGCAGCCAAGTGGAGGCTAGCGGGGGAACTAACAATGAGCAGTTCTTC,CASSQVEASGGTNNEQFF
TRBV3-1/TRBV3-2,NA,once,14,TRBJ2-5,TGTGCCAGCAGCCAAGAGGGCTGGAAAGAGACCCAGTACTTC,CASSQEGWKETQYF
TRBV28,TRBD1,once,15,TRBJ1-5,TGTGCCAGCAGTTTCCGGACAGGGATCAATCAGCCCCAGCATTTT,CASSFRTGINQPQHF
TRBV9,TRBD2,NA,17,TRBJ2-1,TGTGCCAGCAGCGCCCTTGGGCGGGGGGGCGAATACAATGAGCAGTTCTTC,CASSALGRGGEYNEQFF
TRBV5-1,NA,NA,14,TRBJ1-1,TGCGCCACCAGAACCGGGGTCCGGAACACTGAAGCTTTCTTT,CATRTGVRNTEAFF